Sequencing of this T cell receptor (beta chain) was carried out in a study of T cells in Graves' hyperthyroidism and ophthalmopathy. Ophthalmopathy cases met thresholds of Clinical Activity Score at least 3, NOSPECS grade at least 4 and duration under 3 months. TCR beta CDR3 regions were amplified from RNA transcripts. HTBI primers were employed in a first-round RT-PCR of the TCR CDR3. TCRdb reprocessed the multiplex PCR reads via MiXCR and lists one record per CDR3 protein. The top ten clones hold 34% of a sample with roughly 350,000 distinct CDR3 sequences, around 13% of them seen once. There are many counts of this clonotype. Its antigen is as yet unknown. Germline values: CDR1 SQVTM, CDR2 ANQGSEA. The CDR3 length is 12 residues. V was shortened by 1 base and J by 2 bases, with 5 bases between the two germline ends. Whole-study findings and limits: The model predicted ophthalmopathy a median approximately 6 months before onset. Most thyroid clonotypes expanded above 0.001 appeared in blood too.

Sequencing was carried out using blood. This receptor was obtained from a woman aged 40-49 years with Graves' ophthalmopathy. The chain links TRBV29-1 to TRBJ2-5; D is undetermined. DNA for the CDR3: TGCAGCGTTGAAGGTCTGCAAGAGACCCAGTACTTC. Translating gives CSVEGLQETQYF. Filled out from reference TRBV29-1 and TRBJ2-5, the complete variable domain reads SAVISQKPSRDICQRGTSLTIQCQVDSQVTMMFWYRQQPGQSLTLIATANQGSEATYESGFVIDKFPISRPNLTFSTLTVSNMSPEDSSIYLCSVEGLQETQYFGPGTRLLVL.